Presented here are 13 T cell receptor beta chains from one specimen sequenced in a study of memory CD4+ T cells and cytomegalovirus serostatus (dated 2019 in TCRdb). A FACSAria II was used to sort memory CD4+ T cells, defined as single viable CD3+CD4+CD8-CD45RO+ cells. Libraries were prepared through the immunoSEQ multiplex PCR assay. This is the immuneACCESS table as TCRdb keeps it, with only in-frame sequences that have V and J called. A part of the clones is gone; compared with another copy, unresolved V genes explain less than half, and the rest is unexplained. The sample table records 50,000 or so clones; around 81% of these occur just once. The ten biggest clones cover about 1.5% of the sample. The sequenced sample consisted of memory CD4+ T cells from blood. The receptors originated from an adult in good health and CMV-seronegative.

This sequence joins TRBV6-5 and TRBJ2-1; the match to TRBD2 covers 7 bases. This CDR3 spans 16 amino acids. J gave up 1 base and V 4 bases, and 7 bases lay outside the gene matches. CDR1 MNHEY and CDR2 SVGAGI come from the germline V gene. The CDR3 spells CASSFTTSPSYNEQFF. The DNA of the CDR3 is TGTGCCAGCAGTTTCACGACTAGCCCGTCCTACAATGAGCAGTTCTTC.

V gene TRBV4-2 combines with J gene TRBJ1-6; 8 nucleotides agree with TRBD1. The CDR3 loop spans 14 amino acids. The J segment lost 6 bases and the V segment lost 4 bases, leaving 2 bases of the junction unmatched. The germline gives CDR1 LGHNA, CDR2 YNFKEQ. The CDR3 sequence: CASSRDRGNSPLHF. The CDR3, as DNA: TGTGCCAGCAGCCGAGACAGGGGTAATTCACCCCTCCACTTT.

V gene TRBV27 combines with J gene TRBJ2-2; the match to TRBD2 covers 10 bases. The CDR3 is 16 residues long. Germline CDR1 and CDR2: MNHEY and SMNVEV (reference sequence). With V trimmed by 3 bases and J by 1 base, 2 bases remained unmatched. For the CDR3, the DNA is TGTGCCAGCAGTTTTTTAGCGGGAGGGAACACCGGGGAGCTGTTTTTT. Translation gives CASSFLAGGNTGELFF.

The table lists this clone with a few counts. This chain links TRBV29-1 with TRBJ2-7; TRBD2 matches at 10 bases. There are 14 residues in the CDR3. After removal of 4 bases from V and 6 bases from J, the junction contained 9 bases not matched to a gene. Germline CDR1 and CDR2: SQVTM and ANQGSEA. The CDR3 sequence: CSVVGLAGDIEQYF. The CDR3 DNA reads TGCAGCGTTGTCGGGCTAGCGGGGGATATCGAGCAGTACTTC.

This clone has more than one count but fewer than ten. DNA for the CDR3: TGCGCCAGCAGCTTGGTAGGCGGGGGGCCCTACGAGCAGTACTTC. It is translated as CASSLVGGGPYEQYF. This chain links TRBV5-1 with TRBJ2-7; 8 nucleotides align to TRBD2. This CDR3 has 15 amino acids. V was clipped by 0 bases and J by 2 bases; unmatched bases: 4. Germline CDR1 is SGHRS and CDR2 is YFSETQ.

This chain connects TRBV7-8 to TRBJ2-1, with TRBD2 matching 7 bases. V trimming: 5 bases; J trimming: 8 bases; junction bases outside the gene matches: 15. Germline assignment: CDR1 SGHVS and CDR2 FQNEAQ. The CDR3 is 16 residues long. The CDR3 nucleotides are TGTGCCAGCAGCCCGCGGGAAGCGGGGAGGAGGGATGAGCAGTTCTTC. Translating gives CASSPREAGRRDEQFF.

The V and J genes are TRBV27 and TRBJ2-1, with 13 bases fitting TRBD2. V was pared by 4 bases and J by 1 base, with 4 bases of the junction left unmatched. The CDR3 contains 17 residues. Germline-derived CDR1 and CDR2 are MNHEY and SMNVEV (reference sequence). Written as DNA, the CDR3 is TGTGCCAGCAGTTCTCCGGGACTAGCGGGGTCCTACAATGAGCAGTTCTTC. Protein product: CASSSPGLAGSYNEQFF.

This clone was detected a few times. V and J are TRBV10-3 and TRBJ1-1, with TRBD1 as a possible D gene (5 bases). The length of the CDR3 is 12 residues. Germline V gene data show CDR1 as ENHRY and CDR2 as SYGVKD. V was shortened by 4 bases and J by 4 bases, with 7 bases between the two germline ends. CDR3 sequence (DNA): TGTGCCATCAGTGCTGGGGGCACTGAAGCTTTCTTT. Amino acids: CAISAGGTEAFF.

The gene calls are TRBV9 and TRBJ2-5; D might be TRBD2 (7 bases). The ends were cut back, 0 bases at V and 2 bases at J, with 14 bases in the middle. This CDR3 region has 16 residues. Germline assignment: CDR1 SGDLS and CDR2 YYNGEE. The CDR3 nucleotides read TGTGCCAGCAGCGTAGAGTCCGGGGGGCGGCAAGAGACCCAGTACTTC. It codes for CASSVESGGRQETQYF. Drawing the rest from reference TRBV9 and TRBJ2-5, the complete variable domain is DSGVTQTPKHLITATGQRVTLRCSPRSGDLSVYWYQQSLDQGLQFLIQYYNGEERAKGNILERFSAQQFPDLHSELNLSSLELGDSALYFCASSVESGGRQETQYFGPGTRLLVL.

This chain joins TRBV27 and TRBJ1-2; 7 nucleotides agree with TRBD1. V lost 0 bases, J lost 2 bases, and 6 bases stayed unmatched. Germline values: CDR1 MNHEY, CDR2 SMNVEV (reference sequence). The CDR3 totals 16 residues. The CDR3 loop reads CASSLSGAGGNYGYTF. DNA for the CDR3: TGTGCCAGCAGTTTATCGGGGGCAGGGGGGAACTATGGCTACACCTTC.

CDR3 sequence (DNA): TGTGCCAGCGCCGGGACAGTTAACACTGAAGCTTTCTTT. This translates into CASAGTVNTEAFF. The chain couples TRBV6-1 to TRBJ1-1; 7 bases are shared with TRBD1. CDR3 length equals 13 residues. Germline lookup yields CDR1 MNHNS and CDR2 SASEGT. J lost 2 bases, V lost 8 bases, and 5 bases had no gene match.

J is TRBJ2-7 and V is TRBV7-8; D is undetermined. The ends were cut back, 6 bases at V and 4 bases at J, with 10 bases in the middle. The CDR3 sequence is 12 residues long. The germline V gene encodes CDR1 SGHVS and CDR2 FQNEAQ. CDR3 sequence reads: CASSTQDYEQYF. CDR3 nucleotides: TGTGCCAGCAGTACCCAAGATTACGAGCAGTACTTC.

This clone was found a few times. The CDR3 region is CASSLGFSGETQYF. The CDR3 nucleotides read TGCGCCAGCAGCTTGGGGTTCTCCGGTGAGACCCAGTACTTC. The rearrangement uses TRBV5-1 and TRBJ2-5; D unresolved. The V and J ends lost 0 bases and 5 bases respectively, with 11 bases between them. The germline V gene has CDR1 SGHRS and CDR2 YFSETQ. The CDR3 runs 14 residues.